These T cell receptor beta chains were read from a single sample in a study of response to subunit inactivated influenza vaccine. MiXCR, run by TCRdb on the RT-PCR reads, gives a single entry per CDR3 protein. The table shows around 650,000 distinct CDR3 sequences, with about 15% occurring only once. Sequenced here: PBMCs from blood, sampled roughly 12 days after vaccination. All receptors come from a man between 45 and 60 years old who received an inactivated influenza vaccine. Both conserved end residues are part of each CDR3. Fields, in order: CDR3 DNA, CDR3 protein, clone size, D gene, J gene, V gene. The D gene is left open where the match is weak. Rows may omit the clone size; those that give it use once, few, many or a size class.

TGTGCCAGCTCTACGGGGCAGGGGGTTTCCTACGAGCAGTACTTC CASSTGQGVSYEQYF - TRBD1 TRBJ2-7 TRBV18
TGTGCCAGCAGTGCCGTCGGGGGCACGGGAAAACTGTTTTTT CASSAVGGTGKLFF - - TRBJ1-4 TRBV6-1
TGCGCCAGCAGCACGACAGGGACCACCGGGGAGCTGTTTTTT CASSTTGTTGELFF - TRBD1 TRBJ2-2 TRBV5-1
TGCGCCAGCAGATTCCTAGCGGGAGTTAACACCGGGGAGCTGTTTTTT CASRFLAGVNTGELFF few TRBD2 TRBJ2-2 TRBV5-1
TGTGCCAGCAGTTACCAGGGGGTGTTCCAAGAGACCCAGTACTTC CASSYQGVFQETQYF - TRBD1 TRBJ2-5 TRBV28
TGTGCCAGCAGCCCGGGCGAGGGTGGCTACACCTTC CASSPGEGGYTF few - TRBJ1-2 TRBV4-2
TGTGCCAGCAGTTTACGGGACGGAGCTTTCTTT CASSLRDGAFF - - TRBJ1-1 TRBV28
TGTGCCAGCAGTGAAGTAGGGGGTAGGAACACCGGGGAGCTGTTTTTT CASSEVGGRNTGELFF - - TRBJ2-2 TRBV2
TGTGCCAGCAGTGATGGTCAGGGGAAAGATACGCAGTATTTT CASSDGQGKDTQYF few - TRBJ2-3 TRBV2
TGTGCCAGCAGTTGGTTTTCTTCCACTGAAGCTTTCTTT CASSWFSSTEAFF many - TRBJ1-1 TRBV27
TGTGCCAGCAGCATAGGGACTAGCTCTTTTGGGGAGGAGCAGTTCTTC CASSIGTSSFGEEQFF - TRBD2 TRBJ2-1 TRBV11-1
TGCAGTGCTAGTATGGCCAGGGGGAGGTCGCGAGGGGCCAACGTCCTGACTTTC CSASMARGRSRGANVLTF - - TRBJ2-6 TRBV20-1
TGTGCCAGCAGTGTGTTACTAGCGGGGTCGCTGGTGGCCAAAAACATTCAGTACTTC CASSVLLAGSLVAKNIQYF - TRBD2 TRBJ2-4 TRBV6-2/TRBV6-3
TGTGCCAGCAGTTTGAGTAGCGGGAGCTTGACCGGGGAGCTGTTTTTT CASSLSSGSLTGELFF - TRBD2 TRBJ2-2 TRBV12-3/TRBV12-4
TGTGCCAGCAGCCAAGGCTCCCGCCCTCAGAACACCTTC CASSQGSRPQNTF - - TRBJ1-2 TRBV3-1
TGTGCCAGCACGGCGGCAGGGGATGGCTACACCTTC CASTAAGDGYTF many - TRBJ1-2 TRBV6-6
TGCAGCGTAGGCCTTTGGGGCGATGAAGCTTTCTTT CSVGLWGDEAFF - - TRBJ1-1 TRBV29-1
TGTGCCAGCAGTGAATGGGGGGGAGGGACTTACAATGAGCAGTTCTTC CASSEWGGGTYNEQFF few TRBD2 TRBJ2-1 TRBV25-1
TGTGCCAGTAGTTGGGGGGCCCGGATGGACATTCAGTACTTC CASSWGARMDIQYF - - TRBJ2-4 TRBV19
TGTGCCAGCAGCCAAGAGCCCGGGAGGCCTCTTTACGAGCAGTACTTC CASSQEPGRPLYEQYF few TRBD2 TRBJ2-7 TRBV3-1
TGCGCCAGCAGGTCAGGGGGCATCTACAATGAGCAGTTCTTC CASRSGGIYNEQFF - TRBD1 TRBJ2-1 TRBV5-1
TGTGCCAGCCTCCGGGACCCACTGTACAATGAGCAGTTCTTC CASLRDPLYNEQFF - - TRBJ2-1 TRBV28
TGCAGTGCTACAGGGGGGCTCCCTAATGAAAAACTGTTTTTT CSATGGLPNEKLFF - TRBD1 TRBJ1-4 TRBV20-1
TGTGCCAGCAGCCCGTCTCTGTGGCGGGGGGTTAGCTCCTACAATGAGCAGTTCTTC CASSPSLWRGVSSYNEQFF few TRBD2 TRBJ2-1 TRBV11-2
TGTGCCAGCAGCAGACTAGCGGGGTTGGCCGAGCAGTACTTC CASSRLAGLAEQYF few TRBD2 TRBJ2-7 TRBV3-1
TGCGCCAGCAGCTTGACGGCCAATGAGCAGTTCTTC CASSLTANEQFF few - TRBJ2-1 TRBV5-1
TGTGCCAGCAGCCAAGTCGAAAGGTACAATGAGCAGTTCTTC CASSQVERYNEQFF - - TRBJ2-1 TRBV4-2
TGTGCCACCAGTCCACTTGGACTAGCGGGGAACTACAATGAGCAGTTCTTC CATSPLGLAGNYNEQFF few TRBD2 TRBJ2-1 TRBV24-1
TGCGCCAGCAGACAGGCGGCCGCGAACACTGAAGCTTTCTTT CASRQAAANTEAFF few - TRBJ1-1 TRBV5-1
TGTGCCAGCAGCCAGAATAGCGGGGGCCGATTCACAGATACGCAGTATTTT CASSQNSGGRFTDTQYF - TRBD2 TRBJ2-3 TRBV4-2
TGTGCCAGCAGCGTAGCCCCGAGCTCCTACAATGAGCAGTTCTTC CASSVAPSSYNEQFF - - TRBJ2-1 TRBV9
TGTGCCAGCAGCTCAGCTTTGGGGCCCTACGAGCAGTACTTC CASSSALGPYEQYF - - TRBJ2-7 TRBV7-9
TGTGCCAGCAGTTGGACCGGGACAGGGAGTTACAATGAGCAGTTCTTC CASSWTGTGSYNEQFF few TRBD1 TRBJ2-1 TRBV6-5
TGTGCCAGCAGTTCTCAAGGGCTTTACGGGGAGCTGTTTTTT CASSSQGLYGELFF - - TRBJ2-2 TRBV28
TGTGCCAGCAGCCCAGGAGCAGCTATCCCAGCTAACTATGGCTACACCTTC CASSPGAAIPANYGYTF many - TRBJ1-2 TRBV5-5
TGCAGTGCTAGACCTCTCACAGGGAAACGGAGTGAGCAGTTCTTC CSARPLTGKRSEQFF - - TRBJ2-1 TRBV20-1
TGTGCCAGCAGCTTGAAGAGTTATAGCGGGATGGGAACAGATACGCAGTATTTT CASSLKSYSGMGTDTQYF - TRBD2 TRBJ2-3 TRBV7-8
TGCAGTGGGTCATTGGGACAAAACAATCAGCCCCAGCATTTT CSGSLGQNNQPQHF - - TRBJ1-5 TRBV20-1
TGTGCGTTTCAGCCCCAGCATTTT CAFQPQHF few - TRBJ1-5 TRBV6-2/TRBV6-3
TGTGCCAGCAGCTTGGTAGCGTCAGTCTCCTACAATGAGCAGTTCTTC CASSLVASVSYNEQFF many - TRBJ2-1 TRBV11-2
TGCGCCAGCAGCCCCGGCGACAGGGCAATAAGAACTGGGGCCAACGTCCTGACTTTC CASSPGDRAIRTGANVLTF few TRBD1 TRBJ2-6 TRBV5-1
TGCGCCAGCAGCTCTAAGACTAGCGGAACCTACAATGAGCAGTTCTTC CASSSKTSGTYNEQFF many TRBD2 TRBJ2-1 TRBV5-1
TGTGCCAGCAGCCGGACTAGCGGGGTGGAGGAGCAGTACTTC CASSRTSGVEEQYF - TRBD2 TRBJ2-7 TRBV7-2
TGTGCCAGCACCGTAGGGGGACAGTCCTATGGCTACACCTTC CASTVGGQSYGYTF - TRBD1 TRBJ1-2 TRBV12-3/TRBV12-4
TGTGCCACCACCCCAACTAGGACAGTGCACGAGCAGTACTTC CATTPTRTVHEQYF - - TRBJ2-7 TRBV15
TGTGCCACCAGCAGAGATCAGGGCCAGAGGTGGAAGAATGAGCAGTTCTTC CATSRDQGQRWKNEQFF - - TRBJ2-1 TRBV15
TGCAGTGCTAGAGACCTCGGGCCAGCCAGCTCACCCCTCCACTTT CSARDLGPASSPLHF - - TRBJ1-6 TRBV20-1
TGCAGTGCTATATCCCCGGCCGGGGAGCTGTTTTTT CSAISPAGELFF few - TRBJ2-2 TRBV20-1
TGCGCCAGCAGCTTGAGCCCTAGCGGGGGGTCAGATACGCAGTATTTT CASSLSPSGGSDTQYF few TRBD2 TRBJ2-3 TRBV5-1
TGTGCCAGCAGCACTTGGACAGGGAGGAGCACAGATACGCAGTATTTT CASSTWTGRSTDTQYF few TRBD1 TRBJ2-3 TRBV11-2
TGTGCCAGCAGTGAACGGGGAAAGAAGTACTTC CASSERGKKYF many - TRBJ2-7 TRBV6-1
TGCGCCAGCAGCTTCGACAGGGGGCTGACTGAAGCTTTCTTT CASSFDRGLTEAFF few TRBD1 TRBJ1-1 TRBV5-1